The present T cell receptor beta chain was sequenced within a study of CD8+ T cells in alopecia areata. Overall study context: Treated patients were given oral tofacitinib, which was dosed at 5 to 10 mg twice daily.

cDNA prepared by RNA extraction and subsequent reverse transcription served as the template for sequencing. The assay was immunoSEQ multiplex PCR, and TCRdb's table has in-frame clones only and misses some. The profile shows roughly 65,000 clones, around 49% of them singletons. The germline V gene has CDR1 MGHDK and CDR2 SYGVNS. Trimming cost V 1 base and J 6 bases, with 15 bases left between them. CDR3 size: 15 residues. Alopecia areata patients provided lesional scalp punch biopsies and peripheral blood. The rearrangement links TRBV25-1 to TRBJ1-2; maybe TRBD1 (5 bases). The sequence came from a human donor with alopecia areata. The sample here was CD8+ T cells sorted from blood, taken at week 0. CDR3 DNA: TGTGCCAGCAGTGAATTAGGTGCCAGGGTGGATGGCTACACCTTC. Translated, it gives CASSELGARVDGYTF.